This TCR beta chain came from a study of PD-1 blockade in classical Hodgkin lymphoma. General study points: TCR diversity in CD4+, not CD8+, cells rose significantly by C4D1. Baseline TCR diversity was reportedly lower in newly diagnosed patients than in healthy donors. It was reported as lower still in relapsed/refractory patients. Factors driving the repertoire differences, possibly disease activity or prior therapy, remain undefined.

Each patient's relapse followed autologous stem cell transplantation, and brentuximab vedotin exposure varied. Some clones are missing from TCRdb's copy, which holds only in-frame ones; the method was immunoSEQ multiplex PCR. The sample yields roughly 60,000 clones, approximately 90% seen once. A word on this clone: The antigen is unknown.

Germline V gene data show CDR1 as SGHKS and CDR2 as YYEKEE (reference sequence). V gave up 6 bases and J gave up 2 bases, with 12 bases separating them. CDR3 length equals 14 residues. The rearrangement joins TRBV5-5 to TRBJ1-3; D is unresolved. This TCR was recovered from a human donor with classical Hodgkin lymphoma. Here the sequenced sample was peripheral blood mononuclear cells (PBMCs), taken before the second cycle of nivolumab. This chain's CDR3 is CASTSTAAGNTIYF. DNA for the CDR3: TGTGCCAGCACCAGCACCGCCGCTGGAAACACCATATATTTT.